This TCR beta chain was sequenced in a study of shared clonotypes between healthy human individuals. Broader study findings: Depth of sequencing was expected to influence donor clonotype sharing.

Authors' data handling: From ImmunoSEQ came sequences covering only the junction and carrying no quality scores, so filtering differed. Generated by immunoSEQ multiplex PCR, the TCRdb table keeps only in-frame clones and is missing some. The DNA was the basis for D and trimming; V, J and clone size are from that table. The table shows 2 million to 2.5 million clones, with under 95% occurring only once. As for this clone: What it binds is unknown.

The clonotype originates from a man younger than 35 in good health. Some clones in this sample may be carry-over from other donors' samples. Sequencing used naive CD4+ T cells from PBMCs. Subset described: CD45RA+ positively selected.

CDR3 protein: CASSLVQGGDSGNTIYF. The CDR3 DNA sequence: TGTGCCAGCAGCTTAGTCCAAGGGGGGGACTCTGGAAACACCATATATTTT. The chain has TRBV11-2 and TRBJ1-3, with D possibly matching TRBD1 (6 bases). The CDR3 totals 17 residues. Germline V gene lookup returns CDR1 SGHAT and CDR2 FQNNGV. The V and J ends lost 1 base and 0 bases respectively, with 13 bases between them.